The source of this T cell receptor (beta chain) is a study of blood T cell repertoires in COVID-19. The wider study: Some COVID-19 samples were acute and others convalescent; all came from the United States, Italy and Spain. In each case, the material was cDNA or gDNA derived from T cells, B-cell-depleted T cells, or PBMCs.

The germline V gene has CDR1 LGHNA and CDR2 YSLEER. Trimming left V 1 base short and J 4 bases short, with 6 bases between. The CDR3 covers 13 residues. Original analysis: Estimation of nucleated cell counts was performed using reference gene primer amplification. TCRdb keeps only in-frame clones here, not all; method: immunoSEQ multiplex PCR. The V and J calls and clone size were taken over from that table, and D and trimming were inferred from the DNA. The sample records under 200,000 clones, around 81% being singletons. Seattle cases were enrolled at active infection and followed longitudinally. This chain joins TRBV4-3 and TRBJ2-3; D gene uncertain. The sample consisted of peripheral blood. The sequence derives from a man aged 55 to 69 with COVID-19, enrolled during active disease. The CDR3 nucleotides read TGCGCCAGCAGCCAAGGACTGGCAGATACGCAGTATTTT. It is translated as CASSQGLADTQYF.